Below are 15 T cell receptor beta chains sequenced from a single sample in a study of T cell repertoires in cytomegalovirus infection. TCRdb redid the calling of the reads with MiXCR, one entry per CDR3 protein. This sample has around 530,000 distinct CDR3 sequences, with more than 25% found just once. Sequences were obtained from PBMCs. These receptors all stem from a human donor in good health (CMV status not recorded). Some clones in this sample may be carry-over from other donors' samples.

The rearrangement uses TRBV27 and TRBJ2-1; perhaps TRBD1 as D (6 bases). The CDR3 is 15 amino acids. Germline V gives CDR1 MNHEY, CDR2 SMNVEV (reference sequence). V lost 4 bases, J lost 2 bases, and 12 bases lay in between. CDR3 in DNA: TGTGCCAGCAGTTACTTTGGGACACCCTACAATGAGCAGTTCTTC. Encoded protein: CASSYFGTPYNEQFF.

This clonotype was found many times. The chain combines TRBV7-9 with TRBJ1-3; D uncertain. CDR3 length: 13 amino acids. Germline V lookup: CDR1 SEHNR, CDR2 FQNEAQ (reference sequence). The ends were cut back, 5 bases at V and 2 bases at J, with 7 bases in the middle. CDR3 region: CASSPNPGNTIYF. The CDR3 nucleotides read TGTGCCAGCAGCCCAAATCCTGGAAACACCATATATTTT.

The chain combines TRBV11-2 with TRBJ2-3; D gene uncertain. Germline CDR1 SGHAT, CDR2 FQNNGV. This CDR3 spans 18 amino acids. V lost 4 bases to trimming and J lost 6 bases, with 26 bases between them. Written as DNA, the CDR3 is TGTGCCAGCAGCTCCACGACCCAGGTCGCCCACGGTTCGGATACGCAGTATTTT. Residues: CASSSTTQVAHGSDTQYF.

This clonotype was seen many times. V and J are TRBV7-2 and TRBJ2-7; the D gene is possibly TRBD2 (6 bases). V was clipped by 5 bases and J by 9 bases, with 17 bases between them. This CDR3 has 13 residues. Per the germline V gene, CDR1 is SGHTA and CDR2 is FQGNSA. CDR3 sequence (DNA): TGTGCCAGCAGCCCCGATCGCGGGAACGGGCAGTACGTC. This codes for CASSPDRGNGQYV.

The chain employs TRBV7-6 and TRBJ1-1; possible D gene TRBD1, 5 bases. The V end was cut by 1 base, the J end by 9 bases, with 12 bases between. This CDR3 comprises 13 residues. CDR1 and CDR2 (germline): SGHVS, FNYEAQ. Here the CDR3 reads CASSLDAGSKAFF. As DNA, the CDR3 is TGTGCCAGCAGCTTAGATGCAGGGAGTAAAGCTTTCTTT.

The table lists this clonotype with a few counts. The rearrangement uses TRBV10-3 and TRBJ1-1; D is ambiguous. The germline V gene has CDR1 ENHRY and CDR2 SYGVKD. CDR3 length: 13 residues. Between the trimmed V and J ends, which lost 2 bases and 2 bases, there was a span of 6 bases. The CDR3 nucleotides read TGTGCCATCAGTGAGGGGATCAACACTGAAGCTTTCTTT. Translated: CAISEGINTEAFF.

The chain recombines TRBV27 with TRBJ1-4, with D uncertain. The CDR3 is 13 amino acids. Germline CDR1 is MNHEY and CDR2 is SMNVEV (reference sequence). The germline V and J ends were trimmed by 3 bases and 4 bases, with 6 bases remaining between them. The CDR3: CASSLQYNEKLFF. The DNA of the CDR3 is TGTGCCAGCAGTTTGCAGTATAATGAAAAACTGTTTTTT. Variable domain in full (rest from reference TRBV27 and TRBJ1-4): EAQVTQNPRYLITVTGKKLTVTCSQNMNHEYMSWYRQDPGLGLRQIYYSMNVEVTDKGDVPEGYKVSRKEKRNFPLILESPSPNQTSLYFCASSLQYNEKLFFGSGTQLSVL.

This clonotype was observed many times. The V and J genes are TRBV11-2 and TRBJ2-5; 7 bases align to TRBD1. From germline, CDR1 is SGHAT and CDR2 FQNNGV. Unmatched junction bases numbered 4, after V lost 1 base and J lost 2 bases. The CDR3 runs 15 residues. This CDR3 reads CASSLGGQSQETQYF. In nucleotides, the CDR3 is TGTGCCAGCAGCTTAGGGGGACAGTCTCAAGAGACCCAGTACTTC.

A few counts support this clonotype. V and J are TRBV7-9 and TRBJ2-1; D is undetermined. The germline CDR1 and CDR2 sequences are SEHNR and FQNEAQ (reference sequence). The CDR3 sequence is 12 residues long. With 0 bases removed from V and 12 bases from J, the gap between germline ends came to 9 bases. Here the CDR3 reads CASSLAFIGQFF. Written as DNA, the CDR3 is TGTGCCAGCAGCTTAGCGTTTATTGGGCAGTTCTTC.

Comments on this clonotype: One end of the junction fails to match germline, which may point to a read error. The chain uses TRBV5-6 and TRBJ2-7; D uncertain. CDR1 is SGHDT, CDR2 YYEEEE, per germline. This CDR3 has 13 amino acids. CDR3 nucleotide sequence: TGTGCTAGCAGCATCGACAATGCCTACGAGCAGTACTTC. Translating it yields CASSIDNAYEQYF.

This clonotype was picked up many times. The chain links TRBV6-5 to TRBJ2-7, with TRBD2 as a possible D gene (5 bases). Trimming left V 8 bases short and J 3 bases short, with 17 bases between. This CDR3 comprises 14 residues. Germline loops: CDR1 MNHEY, CDR2 SVGAGI. CDR3: CASGRYGISYEQYV. CDR3 DNA sequence: TGTGCCAGCGGAAGGTACGGGATAAGCTACGAGCAGTACGTC.

This clonotype has at least ten counts. V and J are TRBV6-1 and TRBJ1-4; TRBD1 aligns across 7 bases. Germline CDR1 MNHNS, CDR2 SASEGT. V lost 4 bases, J lost 5 bases, and 7 bases stayed unmatched. CDR3 length: 15 amino acids. CDR3 sequence: CASSARDSGNEKLFF. CDR3 coding DNA: TGTGCCAGCAGTGCCCGGGACAGCGGCAATGAAAAACTGTTTTTT.

This clonotype was detected a few times. The chain has TRBV5-1 and TRBJ2-3; D possibly corresponds to TRBD2 (5 bases). V was trimmed by 3 bases and J by 8 bases, leaving 13 bases between them. In germline, CDR1 is SGHRS, CDR2 YFSETQ. The CDR3 is 13 residues long. The CDR3 spells CASSSGRYGTQYF. The CDR3 DNA is TGCGCCAGCAGCTCGGGGAGATACGGTACGCAGTATTTT.

The V gene is TRBV20-1, the J gene TRBJ2-3, with 7 bases aligning to TRBD1. The CDR3 is made up of 13 amino acids. J was trimmed by 2 bases and V by 2 bases; bases with no gene match: 1. CDR1 is DFQATT, CDR2 SNEGSKA, per germline (reference sequence). The CDR3 DNA sequence: TGCAGTGCTAGAAAGGGGGCCACAGATACGCAGTATTTT. It yields the protein CSARKGATDTQYF.

The chain combines TRBV12-3 or TRBV12-4 with TRBJ1-1; D remains ambiguous. The CDR3 loop spans 14 amino acids. V lost 3 bases to trimming and J lost 1 base, with 9 bases between them. CDR3 loop: CASSFRRSNTEAFF. CDR3 sequence (DNA): TGTGCCAGCAGTTTCCGCAGATCGAACACTGAAGCTTTCTTT.